The 24 T cell receptor beta chains in this list originate from one sample, sequenced in a study of blood T cells in healthy people across ages. Using a J-beta primer mix together with a sample-barcoded 5' primer, a second PCR was run for roughly 6 to 12 cycles. TCRdb reprocessed the 5' RACE reads via MiXCR and lists one record per CDR3 protein. The table lists 1.4 million or so distinct CDR3 sequences, under 55% of them singletons, with under 5% in the top ten. The sequencing sample was made of blood. These receptors all stem from a young woman in good health.

V is TRBV20-1 and J is TRBJ2-4; 10 bases are a match to TRBD2. The CDR3 has 17 amino acids. Germline V gene data show CDR1 as DFQATT and CDR2 as SNEGSKA (reference sequence). Losses at the gene ends were 3 bases for V and 1 base for J; bases not matched to a gene: 9. CDR3 loop: CSASSLAGVFAKNIQYF. CDR3 bases: TGCAGTGCTAGTAGTCTAGCGGGAGTCTTTGCCAAAAACATTCAGTACTTC.

Note on this clonotype: Compared with germline, one end of the junction differs, possibly owing to a read error. The rearrangement links TRBV4-3 to TRBJ2-5; no definite D call. The CDR3 extends over 13 amino acids. Per the germline V gene, CDR1 is LGHNA and CDR2 is YSLEER. The CDR3, as DNA: TGCGCCAGCAGCAAAGAGATGGGCGAGACCCAGTACTTC. Encoded protein: CASSKEMGETQYF.

A few counts support this clonotype. J is TRBJ1-5 and V is TRBV20-1, with D possibly matching TRBD1 (5 bases). Per germline, CDR1 DFQATT and CDR2 SNEGSKA (reference sequence). The V gene lost 6 bases and the J gene lost 7 bases, with 22 bases spanning the gap. The CDR3 length is 15 residues. CDR3 sequence reads: CSAPRDAIQGQPQHF. For the CDR3, the DNA is TGCAGTGCGCCCAGGGACGCCATACAAGGGCAGCCCCAGCATTTT.

The chain employs TRBV20-1 and TRBJ2-5; D perhaps matches TRBD2 (6 bases). This CDR3 contains 11 residues. From germline, CDR1 is DFQATT and CDR2 SNEGSKA (reference sequence). The ends were cut back, 7 bases at V and 0 bases at J, with 6 bases in the middle. This chain's CDR3 is CSGEDQETQYF. CDR3 sequence (DNA): TGCAGTGGGGAGGACCAAGAGACCCAGTACTTC.

The chain employs TRBV24-1 and TRBJ2-3; D remains unclear. The CDR3 has 12 amino acids. Germline V gene sequence: CDR1 KGHDR, CDR2 SFDVKD. V was pared by 5 bases and J by 5 bases, with 7 bases between. CDR3 sequence: CATSAELDTQYF. As DNA, the CDR3 is TGTGCCACCAGTGCCGAGCTAGATACGCAGTATTTT.

This chain joins TRBV9 and TRBJ1-2, with D uncertain. The CDR3 spans 17 residues. The V end was cut by 2 bases, the J end by 2 bases, with 19 bases between. CDR1 and CDR2 (germline): SGDLS, YYNGEE. DNA for the CDR3: TGTGCCAGCAGCGTCGCCCTGGGAGGGCGCGAAAACTATGGCTACACCTTC. This sequence encodes CASSVALGGRENYGYTF.

CDR3 loop: CASTPPGSYEQYF. For the CDR3, the DNA is TGTGCCAGCACGCCGCCTGGGTCCTACGAGCAGTACTTC. This sequence joins TRBV6-5 and TRBJ2-7; no reliable D call. Germline V CDR1 and CDR2: MNHEY, SVGAGI. V lost 7 bases, J lost 1 base, and 11 bases lay in between. The length of the CDR3 is 13 residues.

This clonotype was detected only once. V usage is TRBV7-9 and J usage is TRBJ1-6; D is uncertain. V lost 5 bases, J lost 7 bases, and 12 bases lay in between. In germline, CDR1 is SEHNR, CDR2 FQNEAQ (reference sequence). The CDR3 loop spans 14 amino acids. CDR3 coding DNA: TGTGCCAGCAGCCCCGGACGGTCCAATTCACCCCTCCACTTT. Amino acid sequence: CASSPGRSNSPLHF.

Of note for this clonotype: One end of the junction varies from germline; a read error may be responsible. This rearrangement joins TRBV9 to TRBJ2-5; D is possibly TRBD1 (6 bases). Germline values: CDR1 SGDLS, CDR2 YYNGEE. This CDR3 contains 16 residues. CDR3: CAGSVETGFGAETQYF. Here the CDR3 DNA reads TGTGCCGGCAGCGTAGAGACAGGCTTCGGGGCAGAGACCCAGTACTTC.

The genes are TRBV20-1 and TRBJ2-7; a possible D gene is TRBD2 (6 bases). Trimming took off 0 bases at V and 5 bases at J, with 17 bases between the two ends. The germline V gene has CDR1 DFQATT and CDR2 SNEGSKA (reference sequence). The CDR3 length is 15 residues. CDR3 DNA sequence: TGCAGTGCTAGAGACCCCGCAGGTAGCGGAAACGAGCAGTACTTC. Translated: CSARDPAGSGNEQYF.

The chain is built from TRBV6-1 and TRBJ2-1; D is possibly TRBD1 (6 bases). The CDR3 is made up of 14 amino acids. Per the germline V gene, CDR1 is MNHNS and CDR2 is SASEGT. V gave up 6 bases and J gave up 7 bases, with 16 bases separating them. The CDR3 sequence is CASRPPGHGNEQFF. Here the CDR3 DNA reads TGTGCCAGCAGACCACCGGGACACGGGAATGAGCAGTTCTTC.

The CDR3 loop is CASSRTSGRGNEQYF. Here the CDR3 DNA reads TGTGCCAGCAGCCGGACTAGCGGGAGAGGGAATGAGCAGTACTTC. The rearrangement joins TRBV7-2 to TRBJ2-5, with TRBD2 matching over 13 bases. Trimming cost V 5 bases and J 11 bases; bases outside gene matches: 11. The germline CDR1 and CDR2 sequences are SGHTA and FQGNSA. This CDR3 comprises 15 residues.

This clonotype came up a few times. V usage is TRBV6-6 and J usage is TRBJ2-7, with TRBD2 identical over 8 bases. Germline V gives CDR1 MNHNY, CDR2 SVGAGI (reference sequence). This CDR3 region has 14 residues. The J segment lost 2 bases and the V segment lost 6 bases, leaving 6 bases of the junction unmatched. As DNA, the CDR3 is TGTGCCAGCAGCTCCGGGGGGGCCACCTACGAGCAGTACTTC. This translates into CASSSGGATYEQYF.

This chain links TRBV3-1 with TRBJ1-3, with 8 bases lining up with TRBD1. With V trimmed by 3 bases and J by 11 bases, 21 bases remained unmatched. CDR3 length: 18 residues. Germline values: CDR1 LGHDT, CDR2 YNNKEL (reference sequence). The DNA for the CDR3 is TGTGCCAGCAGCCATTTAGGGATCAGGGGGCTTATTGTGGGGCCCATATATTTT. Protein: CASSHLGIRGLIVGPIYF. Full variable domain (missing parts from reference TRBV3-1 and TRBJ1-3): DTAVSQTPKYLVTQMGNDKSIKCEQNLGHDTMYWYKQDSKKFLKIMFSYNNKELIINETVPNRFSPKSPDKAHLNLHINSLELGDSAVYFCASSHLGIRGLIVGPIYFGEGSWLTVV.

The rearrangement uses TRBV7-9 and TRBJ1-4; possibly TRBD1 for D (6 bases). The V end lost 5 bases, the J end lost 1 base, and 11 bases lay between the germline ends. Germline V gives CDR1 SEHNR, CDR2 FQNEAQ (reference sequence). This CDR3 comprises 15 residues. This chain's CDR3 is CASSSYRETNEKLFF. CDR3 DNA: TGTGCCAGCAGCAGTTACAGGGAAACTAATGAAAAACTGTTTTTT.

Comment on this clonotype: The germline gene is not matched at one end of the junction; a read error may be the cause. The chain combines TRBV7-7 with TRBJ2-1; no firm D call. The CDR3 length is 13 residues. The germline V gene encodes CDR1 SSHAT and CDR2 FNYEAQ (reference sequence). CDR3 in amino acids: CASSFSQNNEQFF. CDR3 sequence (DNA): TGTGCTAGCAGCTTTTCTCAAAACAATGAGCAGTTCTTC. Using reference TRBV7-7 and TRBJ2-1 for the parts outside the CDR3, the full variable domain is GAGVSQSPRYKVTKRGQDVTLRCDPISSHATLYWYQQALGQGPEFLTYFNYEAQPDKSGLPSDRFSAERPEGSISTLTIQRTEQRDSAMYRCASSFSQNNEQFFGPGTRLTVL.

The rearrangement links TRBV5-1 to TRBJ2-2; tentative D call: TRBD1 (6 bases). The V gene lost 6 bases and the J gene lost 6 bases, with 12 bases spanning the gap. CDR3 length equals 13 residues. The germline CDR1 and CDR2 sequences are SGHRS and YFSETQ. In DNA, the CDR3 is TGCGCCAGCACCCCCGAGGGGGCCGGGGAGCTGTTTTTT. Translated: CASTPEGAGELFF.

V gene TRBV7-2 combines with J gene TRBJ1-1, with D uncertain. Germline CDR1 reads SGHTA; CDR2 reads FQGNSA. This CDR3 spans 16 amino acids. The germline V and J ends were trimmed by 1 base and 0 bases, with 12 bases remaining between them. The CDR3 is CASSLVAGPMNTEAFF. The CDR3 DNA sequence: TGTGCCAGCAGCTTAGTGGCCGGACCCATGAACACTGAAGCTTTCTTT.

This rearrangement joins TRBV6-6 to TRBJ2-2; D not resolved. V was pared by 2 bases and J by 5 bases, with 18 bases between. This CDR3 has 17 amino acids. The V gene's germline CDR1 is MNHNY and CDR2 SVGAGI (reference sequence). In DNA, the CDR3 is TGTGCCAGCAGTTACACCCTAGGGCCACATGATACCGGGGAGCTGTTTTTT. It translates to CASSYTLGPHDTGELFF.

This clonotype was counted only a few times. The junction and the germline gene differ at one end; a read error may be behind it. Here the CDR3 DNA reads TGTGCTAGCAGCCCCGAAGGAGTAGATACGCAGTATTTT. Encoded protein: CASSPEGVDTQYF. The V call is TRBV7-7, the J call TRBJ2-3; D is undetermined. Germline CDR1 is SSHAT and CDR2 is FNYEAQ (reference sequence). The CDR3 is 13 amino acids.

J is TRBJ1-4 and V is TRBV4-3; TRBD1 is a possible D gene (6 bases). CDR1 and CDR2 from the germline V gene are LGHNA and YSLEER. The CDR3 consists of 13 residues. V was clipped by 2 bases and J by 8 bases, with 9 bases between them. CDR3 residues: CASSQTGWEKLFF. The DNA for the CDR3 is TGCGCCAGCAGCCAAACAGGGTGGGAAAAACTGTTTTTT.

This clonotype came up many times. V and J are TRBV9 and TRBJ1-2; D is ambiguous. The V end lost 0 bases, the J end lost 8 bases, and 11 bases lay between the germline ends. The germline gives CDR1 SGDLS, CDR2 YYNGEE. CDR3 length: 13 amino acids. CDR3 bases: TGTGCCAGCAGCGTAGAGGGCCCTCAGGGCTACACCTTC. Its protein is CASSVEGPQGYTF.

This clonotype was seen a handful of times. The V and J genes are TRBV5-1 and TRBJ2-7; D may be TRBD2 (7 bases). The CDR3 contains 16 residues. Germline V CDR1 and CDR2: SGHRS, YFSETQ. Deletions cut 3 bases from V and 7 bases from J, with 23 bases between. The CDR3 is CASSWVGGGPIHEQYF. As DNA, the CDR3 is TGCGCCAGCAGCTGGGTAGGGGGAGGGCCTATCCATGAGCAGTACTTC. Complete variable domain (other parts from reference TRBV5-1 and TRBJ2-7): KAGVTQTPRYLIKTRGQQVTLSCSPISGHRSVSWYQQTPGQGLQFLFEYFSETQRNKGNFPGRFSGRQFSNSRSEMNVSTLELGDSALYLCASSWVGGGPIHEQYFGPGTRLTVT.

This clonotype was observed a few times. The chain has TRBV4-1 and TRBJ2-6; the D is unclear. This CDR3 contains 18 residues. Trimming removed 3 bases at V and 0 bases at J, with 15 bases between. Germline assignment: CDR1 MGHRA and CDR2 YSYEKL. CDR3 in DNA: TGCGCCAGCAGCCAGAGGCAGGTCTCCCGCTCTGGGGCCAACGTCCTGACTTTC. Translated: CASSQRQVSRSGANVLTF.